These 16 T cell receptor beta chains originate from one sample sequenced in a study of T-cell memory formation after mild COVID-19. Using its own MiXCR run on the 5' RACE reads, TCRdb lists one record per CDR3 protein. The sample includes roughly 380,000 distinct CDR3 sequences, under 30% seen only once; the top ten take roughly 14%. Sequences were obtained from PBMCs or a T cell subset sorted from them (not recorded which). The receptors shown here come from an adult woman who had mild COVID-19 (a few samples of this study predate the infection). Cell type and time point are not known.

The chain joins TRBV6-1 to TRBJ2-5; TRBD2 matches 13 bases. The V segment lost 7 bases and the J segment 2 bases; nucleotides outside the gene matches: 4. The CDR3 totals 15 residues. The germline CDR1 and CDR2 sequences are MNHNS and SASEGT. DNA for the CDR3: TGTGCCAGCAAAGAACTAGCGGGGGGGCAAGAGACCCAGTACTTC. This gives the protein CASKELAGGQETQYF.

V usage is TRBV4-3 and J usage is TRBJ2-3; 10 bases fit TRBD2. This CDR3 contains 16 residues. Germline values: CDR1 LGHNA, CDR2 YSLEER. The V gene end was trimmed by 2 bases and the J gene end by 6 bases; junction bases not matched to a gene: 8. The CDR3 nucleotides read TGCGCCAGCAGCCAATACAAGCGGGAGGGCTGGGATACGCAGTATTTT. Its translation is CASSQYKREGWDTQYF.

This rearrangement joins TRBV27 to TRBJ2-1; the match to TRBD2 covers 8 bases. Germline CDR1 reads MNHEY; CDR2 reads SMNVEV (reference sequence). With 5 bases clipped from V and 0 bases from J, the junction kept 9 bases outside the gene matches. This CDR3 contains 17 residues. The CDR3 bases are TGTGCCAGCAGTGGACTGACTAGCGTCAGCTCCTACAATGAGCAGTTCTTC. It codes for CASSGLTSVSSYNEQFF.

This CDR3 is CSVAGQSTYEQYF. The CDR3 region has the DNA TGCAGCGTTGCCGGACAGTCCACCTACGAGCAGTACTTC. The rearrangement joins TRBV29-1 to TRBJ2-7, with D maybe TRBD1 (6 bases). The CDR3 is made up of 13 amino acids. Germline lookup yields CDR1 SQVTM and CDR2 ANQGSEA. Trimming removed 4 bases at V and 2 bases at J, with 12 bases between.

The V gene is TRBV6-2 or TRBV6-3, the J gene TRBJ2-1; either TRBD1 or TRBD2 may fit D (6 bases each). V shed 4 bases and J shed 4 bases, with 17 bases lying between them. The germline CDR1 and CDR2 sequences are MNHEY and SVGEGT. This CDR3 comprises 16 residues. The DNA of the CDR3 is TGTGCCAGCAGTTCCCCCAAGGGGGGAGTATACAATGAGCAGTTCTTC. It specifies CASSSPKGGVYNEQFF.

This clonotype was counted only a few times. The rearrangement joins TRBV11-2 to TRBJ1-1, with TRBD1 as a possible D gene (5 bases). Germline V lookup: CDR1 SGHAT, CDR2 FQNNGV. The germline V and J ends were trimmed by 0 bases and 1 base, with 12 bases remaining between them. The CDR3 is 16 residues long. The CDR3 loop reads CASSLDLRARNTEAFF. CDR3 DNA: TGTGCCAGCAGCTTAGATCTCAGGGCGAGGAACACTGAAGCTTTCTTT.

The chain joins TRBV7-8 to TRBJ2-5; D is ambiguous. The CDR3 runs 14 residues. Germline CDR1 SGHVS, CDR2 FQNEAQ. Trimming removed 5 bases from V and 0 bases from J, with 10 bases in between. As DNA, the CDR3 is TGTGCCAGCAGCCTGGACCAGTACCAAGAGACCCAGTACTTC. Protein product: CASSLDQYQETQYF.

This chain joins TRBV20-1 and TRBJ2-1; D may be TRBD2 (5 bases). The CDR3 is 14 residues long. CDR1 is DFQATT and CDR2 is SNEGSKA in the germline V gene (reference sequence). Trimming took 6 bases from V and 6 from J, leaving 18 bases between them. The CDR3 DNA follows: TGCAGTGCCCATGGACTTGATTTGGGCAATGAGCAGTTCTTC. Translation: CSAHGLDLGNEQFF.

Ten or more counts support this clonotype. This chain links TRBV12-3 or TRBV12-4 with TRBJ2-4, with unresolved D. V gave up 5 bases and J gave up 5 bases, with 13 bases separating them. The CDR3 consists of 14 residues. The CDR3 here is CASSTSGRQNIQYF. The CDR3 coding sequence is TGTGCCAGCAGTACCTCGGGTCGACAAAACATTCAGTACTTC.

The chain recombines TRBV20-1 with TRBJ2-3, with 8 bases lining up with TRBD2. The CDR3 loop spans 17 amino acids. V lost 0 bases, J lost 6 bases, and 14 bases stayed unmatched. Germline V CDR1 and CDR2: DFQATT, SNEGSKA (reference sequence). CDR3 coding DNA: TGCAGTGCTAGAGATCCCCCTGGCGGGGGGCATTGGGATACGCAGTATTTT. Protein product: CSARDPPGGGHWDTQYF.

This clonotype has only a few counts. The chain uses TRBV29-1 and TRBJ2-7; no definite D call. The CDR3 is made up of 11 amino acids. With 6 bases removed from V and 6 bases from J, the gap between germline ends came to 12 bases. Looked up from germline, CDR1 is SQVTM and CDR2 is ANQGSEA. The DNA of the CDR3 is TGCAGCGTCCGTACCGGAACCGAGCAGTACTTC. It codes for CSVRTGTEQYF.

This clonotype was picked up a small number of times. The chain is built from TRBV9 and TRBJ2-3; no clear D. CDR1 is SGDLS, CDR2 YYNGEE, per germline. Between the trimmed V and J ends, which lost 0 bases and 0 bases, there was a span of 5 bases. The CDR3 totals 14 residues. The CDR3 nucleotides read TGTGCCAGCAGCGTAGCTAGTAGCACAGATACGCAGTATTTT. Amino acid sequence: CASSVASSTDTQYF.

The sample holds a few counts of this clonotype. This sequence joins TRBV4-1 and TRBJ2-5; 9 bases match TRBD2. V shed 1 base and J 5 bases; nucleotides not matched to a gene: 2. Germline CDR1 reads MGHRA; CDR2 reads YSYEKL. This CDR3 spans 14 amino acids. The CDR3 reads CASSQVTSGETQYF. The CDR3 DNA reads TGCGCCAGCAGCCAAGTAACTAGCGGGGAGACCCAGTACTTC.

The chain recombines TRBV6-6 with TRBJ2-7; D may be TRBD2 (6 bases). V dropped 4 bases and J dropped 3 bases, with 16 bases sitting between them. Germline CDR1 reads MNHNY; CDR2 reads SVGAGI (reference sequence). The CDR3 is made up of 15 amino acids. The CDR3 DNA is TGTGCCAGCAGTTCCGAGCGGGTCCCTTTCTACGAGCAGTACTTC. Protein: CASSSERVPFYEQYF.

In this sample, this clonotype turned up a few times. This rearrangement joins TRBV9 to TRBJ2-5; perhaps TRBD1 as D (6 bases). Germline-derived CDR1 and CDR2 are SGDLS and YYNGEE. Between the trimmed V and J ends, which lost 2 bases and 2 bases, there was a span of 10 bases. CDR3 length: 14 residues. This CDR3 reads CASSVGTNQETQYF. CDR3 sequence (DNA): TGTGCCAGCAGCGTCGGGACAAATCAAGAGACCCAGTACTTC.

This clonotype has at least ten counts. The gene calls are TRBV5-1 and TRBJ2-1; D gene unclear. The CDR3 spans 12 residues. Trimming stripped 0 bases from V and 5 bases from J, with 3 bases between. Germline loops: CDR1 SGHRS, CDR2 YFSETQ. Here the CDR3 reads CASSLGDNEQFF. The CDR3 DNA reads as TGCGCCAGCAGCTTGGGAGACAATGAGCAGTTCTTC.